This T cell receptor (beta chain) was sequenced during a study of T cell responses to AZD1222 COVID-19 vaccine. The method was immunoSEQ multiplex PCR; TCRdb's version includes in-frame clones alone and lacks a portion of them. The sample has approximately 28,000 clones; about 90% are singletons. The source is an adult who received the AZD1222 COVID-19 vaccine. The sequencing used peripheral blood, collected 28 days after the second AZD1222 dose.

The CDR3 loop reads CASSYGRDNEQFF. DNA of the CDR3: TGTGCCAGCAGTTATGGACGGGACAATGAGCAGTTCTTC. The J gene is TRBJ2-1, the V gene TRBV6-5; D call uncertain. The V and J ends lost 3 bases and 5 bases respectively, with 8 bases between them. The CDR3 is made up of 13 amino acids. CDR1 MNHEY and CDR2 SVGAGI come from the germline V gene.